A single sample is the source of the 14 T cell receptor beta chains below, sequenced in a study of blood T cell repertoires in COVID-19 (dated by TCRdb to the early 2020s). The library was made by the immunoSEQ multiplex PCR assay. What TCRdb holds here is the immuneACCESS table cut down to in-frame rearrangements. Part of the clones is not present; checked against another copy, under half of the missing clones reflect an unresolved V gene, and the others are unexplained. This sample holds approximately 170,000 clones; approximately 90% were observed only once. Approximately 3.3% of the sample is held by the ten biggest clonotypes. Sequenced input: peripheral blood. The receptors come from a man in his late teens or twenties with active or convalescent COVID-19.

In DNA, the CDR3 is TGTGCCAGCAGCTTATGGAGACTAGCGGGGGCAAACACCGGGGAGCTGTTTTTT. This codes for CASSLWRLAGANTGELFF. The chain recombines TRBV11-2 with TRBJ2-2; the match to TRBD2 covers 12 bases. Per the germline V gene, CDR1 is SGHAT and CDR2 is FQNNGV. The CDR3 runs 18 residues. V shed 2 bases and J 2 bases; nucleotides not matched to a gene: 6.

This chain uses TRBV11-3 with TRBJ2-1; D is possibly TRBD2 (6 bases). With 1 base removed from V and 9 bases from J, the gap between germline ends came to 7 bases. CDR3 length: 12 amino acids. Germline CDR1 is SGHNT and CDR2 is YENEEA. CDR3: CASSLGAGEQFF. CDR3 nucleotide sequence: TGTGCCAGCAGCTTAGGAGCGGGTGAGCAGTTCTTC.

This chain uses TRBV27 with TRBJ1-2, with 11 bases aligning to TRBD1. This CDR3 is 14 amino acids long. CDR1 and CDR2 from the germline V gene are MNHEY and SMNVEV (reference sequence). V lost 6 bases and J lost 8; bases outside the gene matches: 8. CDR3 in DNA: TGTGCCAGCAGCGCCGGGACAGGGGGTGGCGGCTACACCTTC. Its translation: CASSAGTGGGGYTF.

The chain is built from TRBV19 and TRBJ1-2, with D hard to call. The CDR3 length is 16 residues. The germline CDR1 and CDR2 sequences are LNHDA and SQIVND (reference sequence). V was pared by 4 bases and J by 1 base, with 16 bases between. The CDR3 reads CASSRAPETFNYGYTF. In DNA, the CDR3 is TGTGCCAGTAGTAGGGCGCCAGAAACCTTTAACTATGGCTACACCTTC.

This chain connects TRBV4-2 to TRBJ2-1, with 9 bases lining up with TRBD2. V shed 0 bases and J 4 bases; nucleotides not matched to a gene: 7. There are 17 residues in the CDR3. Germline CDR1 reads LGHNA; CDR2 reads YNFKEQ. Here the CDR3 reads CASSQDWAGGGYNEQFF. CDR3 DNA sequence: TGTGCCAGCAGCCAAGATTGGGCGGGAGGGGGTTACAATGAGCAGTTCTTC.

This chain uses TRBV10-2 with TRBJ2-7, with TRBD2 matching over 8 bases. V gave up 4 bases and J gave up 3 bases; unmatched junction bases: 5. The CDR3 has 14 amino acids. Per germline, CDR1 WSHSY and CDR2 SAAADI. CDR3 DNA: TGCGCCAGCAGTGGCAGCGGGAGCTTCTACGAGCAGTACTTC. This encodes CASSGSGSFYEQYF.

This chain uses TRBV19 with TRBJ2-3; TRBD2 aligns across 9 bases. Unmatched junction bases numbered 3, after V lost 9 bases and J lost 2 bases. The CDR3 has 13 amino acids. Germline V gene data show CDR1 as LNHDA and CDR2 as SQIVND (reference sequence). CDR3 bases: TGTGCCAGCCCTAGCGGGGACACAGATACGCAGTATTTT. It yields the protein CASPSGDTDTQYF.

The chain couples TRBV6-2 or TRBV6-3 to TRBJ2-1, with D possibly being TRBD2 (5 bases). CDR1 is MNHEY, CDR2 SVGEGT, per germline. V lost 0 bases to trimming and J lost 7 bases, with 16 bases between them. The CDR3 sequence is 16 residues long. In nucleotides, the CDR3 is TGTGCCAGCAGTTACTCGACCAGGCTTTCGGGAAATGAGCAGTTCTTC. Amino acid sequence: CASSYSTRLSGNEQFF.

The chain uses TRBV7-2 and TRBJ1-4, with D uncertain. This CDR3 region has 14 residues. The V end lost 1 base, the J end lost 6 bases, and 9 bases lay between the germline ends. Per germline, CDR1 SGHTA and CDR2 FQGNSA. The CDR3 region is CASSLGGKYEKLFF. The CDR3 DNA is TGTGCCAGCAGCTTAGGAGGGAAATATGAAAAACTGTTTTTT.

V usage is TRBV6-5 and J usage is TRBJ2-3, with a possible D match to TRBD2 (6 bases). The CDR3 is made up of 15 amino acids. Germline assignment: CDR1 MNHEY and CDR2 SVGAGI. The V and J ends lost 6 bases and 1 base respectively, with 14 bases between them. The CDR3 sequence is CASSRGTAGTDTQYF. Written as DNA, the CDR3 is TGTGCCAGCAGCCGCGGGACGGCAGGCACAGATACGCAGTATTTT.

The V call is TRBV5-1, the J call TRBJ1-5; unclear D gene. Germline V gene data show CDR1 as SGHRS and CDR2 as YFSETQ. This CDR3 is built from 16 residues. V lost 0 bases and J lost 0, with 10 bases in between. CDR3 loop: CASSLDGTDSNQPQHF. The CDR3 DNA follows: TGCGCCAGCAGCTTGGACGGTACAGATAGCAATCAGCCCCAGCATTTT.

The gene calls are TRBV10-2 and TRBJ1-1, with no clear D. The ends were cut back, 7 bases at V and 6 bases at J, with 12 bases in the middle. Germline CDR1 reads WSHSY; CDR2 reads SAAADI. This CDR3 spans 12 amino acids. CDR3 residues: CASIGEAAEAFF. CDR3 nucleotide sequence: TGCGCCAGCATCGGAGAAGCGGCTGAAGCTTTCTTT.

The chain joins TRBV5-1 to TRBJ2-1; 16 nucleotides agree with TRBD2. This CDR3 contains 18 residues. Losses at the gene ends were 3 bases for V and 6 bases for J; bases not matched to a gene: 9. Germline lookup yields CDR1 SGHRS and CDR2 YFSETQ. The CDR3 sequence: CASSWPGLAGGPANEQFF. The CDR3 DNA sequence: TGCGCCAGCAGCTGGCCGGGACTAGCGGGAGGGCCCGCCAATGAGCAGTTCTTC.

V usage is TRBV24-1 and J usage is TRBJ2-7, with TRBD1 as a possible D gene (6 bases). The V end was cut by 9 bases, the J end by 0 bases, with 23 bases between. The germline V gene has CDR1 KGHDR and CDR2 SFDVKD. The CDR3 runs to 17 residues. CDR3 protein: CATYETNRVEHSYEQYV. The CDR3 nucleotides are TGTGCCACCTACGAGACTAACAGGGTGGAGCACTCCTACGAGCAGTACGTC.